This T cell receptor beta chain was sequenced in a study of control samples from healthy donors and cancer patients. TCRdb's copy holds only in-frame clones and misses some; the assay was immunoSEQ multiplex PCR. The sample lists 100,000 to 150,000 clones, about 90% occurring once. CDR3 size: 14 residues. J was trimmed by 8 bases and V by 4 bases; bases with no gene match: 8. Germline lookup yields CDR1 KGHDR and CDR2 SFDVKD. The receptor's source is a man between 18 and 35 years old in good health. Specimen: blood. V and J are TRBV24-1 and TRBJ1-2; 8 bases map to TRBD1. The CDR3 DNA is TGTGCCACCAGTGAGGCGGACAGGGCTGGGGGCTACACCTTC. Encoded protein: CATSEADRAGGYTF.